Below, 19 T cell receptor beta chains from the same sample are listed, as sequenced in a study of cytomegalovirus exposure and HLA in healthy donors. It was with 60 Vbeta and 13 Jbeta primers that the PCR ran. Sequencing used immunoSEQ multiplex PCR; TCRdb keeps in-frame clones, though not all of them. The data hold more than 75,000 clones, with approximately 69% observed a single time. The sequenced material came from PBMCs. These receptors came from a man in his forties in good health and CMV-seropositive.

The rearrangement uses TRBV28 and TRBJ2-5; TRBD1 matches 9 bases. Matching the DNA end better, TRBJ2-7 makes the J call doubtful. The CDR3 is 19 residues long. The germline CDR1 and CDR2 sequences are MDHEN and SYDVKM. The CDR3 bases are TGTGCCAGCAGTTCCACCAGTCCCGGGACAGGGATGCGTGTCTACGAGCAGTACTTC. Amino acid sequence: CASSSTSPGTGMRVYEQYF.

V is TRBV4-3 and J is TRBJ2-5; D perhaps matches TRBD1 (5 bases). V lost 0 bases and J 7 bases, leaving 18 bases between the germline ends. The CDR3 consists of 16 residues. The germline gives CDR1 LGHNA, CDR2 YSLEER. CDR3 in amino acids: CASSQDMTARSRTQYF. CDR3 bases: TGCGCCAGCAGCCAAGATATGACAGCTAGAAGTAGGACCCAGTACTTC.

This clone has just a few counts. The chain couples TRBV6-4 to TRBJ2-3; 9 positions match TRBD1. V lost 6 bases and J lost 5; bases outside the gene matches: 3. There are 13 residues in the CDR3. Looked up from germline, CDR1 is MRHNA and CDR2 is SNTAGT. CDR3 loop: CASSGQGRDTQYF. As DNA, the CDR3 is TGTGCCAGCAGCGGACAGGGGAGAGATACGCAGTATTTT.

In DNA, the CDR3 is TGTGCCAGCAGCGTACTCGCGGGAGACTCCGAGCAGTACTTC. Its protein product is CASSVLAGDSEQYF. The chain combines TRBV9 with TRBJ2-7; 7 bases line up with TRBD2. The CDR3 totals 14 residues. The germline V gene encodes CDR1 SGDLS and CDR2 YYNGEE. The trim removed 1 base at V and 6 bases at J, leaving 7 bases unmatched.

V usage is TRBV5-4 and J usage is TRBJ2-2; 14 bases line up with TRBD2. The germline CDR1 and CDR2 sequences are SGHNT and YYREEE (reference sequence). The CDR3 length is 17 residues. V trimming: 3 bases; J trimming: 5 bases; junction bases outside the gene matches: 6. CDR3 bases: TGTGCCAGCAGCTCCGGGACTAGCGGGAGAAGAACCGGGGAGCTGTTTTTT. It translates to CASSSGTSGRRTGELFF.

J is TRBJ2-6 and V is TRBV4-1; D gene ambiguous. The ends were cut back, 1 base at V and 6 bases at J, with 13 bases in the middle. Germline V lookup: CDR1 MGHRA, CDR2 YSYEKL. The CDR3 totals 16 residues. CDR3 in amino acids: CASSQGEVGVANVLTF. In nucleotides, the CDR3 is TGCGCCAGCAGCCAAGGCGAGGTCGGTGTGGCCAACGTCCTGACTTTC.

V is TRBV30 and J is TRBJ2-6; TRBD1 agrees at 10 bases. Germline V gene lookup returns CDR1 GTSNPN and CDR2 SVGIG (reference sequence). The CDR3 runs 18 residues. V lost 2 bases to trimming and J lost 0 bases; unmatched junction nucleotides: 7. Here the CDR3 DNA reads TGTGCCTGGAGTCTAGGGACAGGGGTGAGCTCTGGGGCCAACGTCCTGACTTTC. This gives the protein CAWSLGTGVSSGANVLTF. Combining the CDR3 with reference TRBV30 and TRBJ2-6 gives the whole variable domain SQTIHQWPATLVQPVGSPLSLECTVEGTSNPNLYWYRQAAGRGLQLLFYSVGIGQISSEVPQNLSASRPQDRQFILSSKKLLLSDSGFYLCAWSLGTGVSSGANVLTFGAGSRLTVL.

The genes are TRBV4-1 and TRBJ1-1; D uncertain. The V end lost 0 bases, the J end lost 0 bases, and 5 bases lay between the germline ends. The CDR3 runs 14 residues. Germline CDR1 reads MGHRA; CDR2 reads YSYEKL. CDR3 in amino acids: CASSQDEVNTEAFF. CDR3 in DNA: TGCGCCAGCAGCCAAGATGAGGTGAACACTGAAGCTTTCTTT.

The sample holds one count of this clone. CDR3 sequence (DNA): TGTGCCAGTAGTATAGATCAGGGGCACCAAGATACGCAGTATTTT. Protein sequence: CASSIDQGHQDTQYF. The chain carries TRBV19 and TRBJ2-3; D might be TRBD1 (6 bases). The germline CDR1 and CDR2 sequences are LNHDA and SQIVND (reference sequence). The CDR3 covers 15 residues. V lost 0 bases and J 5 bases, leaving 12 bases between the germline ends. Full variable domain (missing parts from reference TRBV19 and TRBJ2-3): DGGITQSPKYLFRKEGQNVTLSCEQNLNHDAMYWYRQDPGQGLRLIYYSQIVNDFQKGDIAEGYSVSREKKESFPLTVTSAQKNPTAFYLCASSIDQGHQDTQYFGPGTRLTVL.

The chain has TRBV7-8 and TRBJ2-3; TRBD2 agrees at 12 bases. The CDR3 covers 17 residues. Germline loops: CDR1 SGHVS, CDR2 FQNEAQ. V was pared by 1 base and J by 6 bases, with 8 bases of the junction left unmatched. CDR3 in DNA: TGTGCCAGCAGCTTAGGTCTCGGGCTAGCGGGGGGGGATACGCAGTATTTT. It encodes CASSLGLGLAGGDTQYF.

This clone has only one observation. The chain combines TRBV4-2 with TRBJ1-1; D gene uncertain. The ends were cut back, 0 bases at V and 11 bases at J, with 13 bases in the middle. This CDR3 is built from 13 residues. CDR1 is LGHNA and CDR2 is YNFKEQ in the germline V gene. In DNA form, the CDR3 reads TGTGCCAGCAGCCAAGATTTGGAAGGAGGGGCTTTCTTT. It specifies CASSQDLEGGAFF.

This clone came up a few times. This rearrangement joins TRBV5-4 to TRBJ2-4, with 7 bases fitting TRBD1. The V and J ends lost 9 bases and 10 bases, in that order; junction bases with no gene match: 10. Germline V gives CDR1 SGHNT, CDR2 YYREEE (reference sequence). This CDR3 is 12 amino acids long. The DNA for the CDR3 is TGTGCCACGACCGGGGACAGACAGATTCAGTACTTC. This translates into CATTGDRQIQYF.

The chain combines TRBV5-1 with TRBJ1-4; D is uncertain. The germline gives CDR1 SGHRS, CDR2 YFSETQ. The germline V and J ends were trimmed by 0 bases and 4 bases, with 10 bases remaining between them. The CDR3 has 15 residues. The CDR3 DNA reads TGCGCCAGCAGCTTGGGTCCTTCAGATAATGAAAAACTGTTTTTT. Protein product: CASSLGPSDNEKLFF.

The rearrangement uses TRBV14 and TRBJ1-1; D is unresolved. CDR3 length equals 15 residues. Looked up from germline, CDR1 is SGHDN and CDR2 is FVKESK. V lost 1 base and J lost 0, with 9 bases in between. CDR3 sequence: CASSQGNLMNTEAFF. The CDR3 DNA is TGTGCCAGCAGCCAAGGTAACTTAATGAACACTGAAGCTTTCTTT.

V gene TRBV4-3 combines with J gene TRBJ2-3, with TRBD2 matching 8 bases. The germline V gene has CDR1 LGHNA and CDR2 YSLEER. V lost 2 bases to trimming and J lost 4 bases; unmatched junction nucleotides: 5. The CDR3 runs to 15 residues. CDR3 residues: CASSQKAGGADTQYF. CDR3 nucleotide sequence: TGCGCCAGCAGCCAAAAGGCGGGGGGTGCAGATACGCAGTATTTT.

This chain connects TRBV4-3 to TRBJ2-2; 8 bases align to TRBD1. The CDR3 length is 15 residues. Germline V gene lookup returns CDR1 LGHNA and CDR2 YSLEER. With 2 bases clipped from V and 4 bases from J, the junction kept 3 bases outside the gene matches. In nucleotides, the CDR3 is TGCGCCAGCAGCCAAACCGGACAGGGCACCGGGGAGCTGTTTTTT. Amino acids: CASSQTGQGTGELFF.

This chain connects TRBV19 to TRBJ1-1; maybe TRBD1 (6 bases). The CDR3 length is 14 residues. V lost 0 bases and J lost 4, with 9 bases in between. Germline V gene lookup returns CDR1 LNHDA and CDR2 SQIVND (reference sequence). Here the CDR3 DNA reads TGTGCCAGTAGTATAGACAGGGGTGGCACTGAAGCTTTCTTT. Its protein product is CASSIDRGGTEAFF.

Here the CDR3 DNA reads TGTGCCAGCAGCTTAGTTCGGAGCAATCAGCCCCAGCATTTT. Translated: CASSLVRSNQPQHF. The chain employs TRBV7-2 and TRBJ1-5; no firm D call. This CDR3 contains 14 residues. Germline assignment: CDR1 SGHTA and CDR2 FQGNSA. Trimming took off 1 base at V and 1 base at J, with 5 bases between the two ends.

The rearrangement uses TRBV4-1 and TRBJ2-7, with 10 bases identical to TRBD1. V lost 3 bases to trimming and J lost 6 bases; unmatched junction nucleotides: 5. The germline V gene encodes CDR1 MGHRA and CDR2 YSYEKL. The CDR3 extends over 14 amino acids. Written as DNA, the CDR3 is TGCGCCAGCAGCCAGGGACAGGGGCGGGGCGAGCAGTACTTC. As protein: CASSQGQGRGEQYF.